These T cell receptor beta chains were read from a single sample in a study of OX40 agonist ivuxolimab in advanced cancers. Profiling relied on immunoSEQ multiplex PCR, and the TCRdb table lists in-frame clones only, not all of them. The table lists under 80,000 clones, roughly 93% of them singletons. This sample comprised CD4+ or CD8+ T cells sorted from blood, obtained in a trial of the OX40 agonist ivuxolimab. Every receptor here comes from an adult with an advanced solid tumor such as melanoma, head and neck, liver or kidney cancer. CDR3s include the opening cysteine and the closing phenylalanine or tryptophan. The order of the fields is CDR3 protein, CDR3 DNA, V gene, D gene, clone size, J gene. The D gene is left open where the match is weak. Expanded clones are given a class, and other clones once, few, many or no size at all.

CDR3aa: CASSLGDSYEQYF
CDR3nt: TGTGCCAGCAGCTTAGGGGACAGCTACGAGCAGTACTTC
v_gene: TRBV11-2
d_gene: TRBD1
abundance: NA
j_gene: TRBJ2-7

CDR3aa: CASSSPGPTTQYF
CDR3nt: TGTGCCAGCAGCTCCCCGGGACCCACGACGCAGTATTTT
v_gene: TRBV7-8
d_gene: NA
abundance: NA
j_gene: TRBJ2-3

CDR3aa: CASSQVGTSGQETQYF
CDR3nt: TGCGCCAGCAGCCAAGTAGGTACTAGCGGACAAGAGACCCAGTACTTC
v_gene: TRBV4-1
d_gene: TRBD2
abundance: NA
j_gene: TRBJ2-5

CDR3aa: CATSREDRGNSPLHF
CDR3nt: TGTGCCACCAGCAGAGAAGACAGGGGAAATTCACCCCTCCACTTT
v_gene: TRBV15
d_gene: TRBD1
abundance: NA
j_gene: TRBJ1-6

CDR3aa: CASSLATGTNTEAFF
CDR3nt: TGTGCCAGCAGCTTGGCAACCGGGACGAACACTGAAGCTTTCTTT
v_gene: TRBV5-4
d_gene: NA
abundance: NA
j_gene: TRBJ1-1

CDR3aa: CASSVAPGGYEQYF
CDR3nt: TGTGCCAGCAGCGTAGCTCCCGGGGGCTACGAGCAGTACTTC
v_gene: TRBV9
d_gene: NA
abundance: NA
j_gene: TRBJ2-7

CDR3aa: CASSLRSGRNEQYF
CDR3nt: TGTGCCAGCAGCCTCCGGTCGGGCCGCAACGAGCAGTACTTC
v_gene: TRBV6-5
d_gene: NA
abundance: NA
j_gene: TRBJ2-7

CDR3aa: CATKPSRAGPDTQYF
CDR3nt: TGCGCCACCAAACCGTCTCGAGCGGGGCCAGATACGCAGTATTTT
v_gene: TRBV10-2
d_gene: TRBD2
abundance: NA
j_gene: TRBJ2-3

CDR3aa: CAISAGKNTEAFF
CDR3nt: TGTGCCATCAGTGCGGGGAAGAACACTGAAGCTTTCTTT
v_gene: TRBV10-3
d_gene: NA
abundance: NA
j_gene: TRBJ1-1

CDR3aa: CASGKADSNQPQHF
CDR3nt: TGTGCCAGCGGAAAGGCGGATAGCAATCAGCCCCAGCATTTT
v_gene: TRBV6-4
d_gene: NA
abundance: NA
j_gene: TRBJ1-5

CDR3aa: CTSSPDRVSSVYGYTF
CDR3nt: TGCACCAGCAGCCCTGACAGGGTTAGCTCCGTCTATGGCTACACCTTC
v_gene: TRBV1
d_gene: NA
abundance: NA
j_gene: TRBJ1-2

CDR3aa: CASSSSTGRNTEAFF
CDR3nt: TGTGCCAGCAGTTCCTCGACAGGGAGGAACACTGAAGCTTTCTTT
v_gene: TRBV27
d_gene: TRBD1
abundance: NA
j_gene: TRBJ1-1

CDR3aa: CASSQGTSSYNEQFF
CDR3nt: TGTGCCAGTAGTCAGGGGACGAGCTCCTACAATGAGCAGTTCTTC
v_gene: TRBV19
d_gene: NA
abundance: NA
j_gene: TRBJ2-1

CDR3aa: CASSIDRDYGYTF
CDR3nt: TGTGCCAGTAGCATAGACAGGGACTATGGCTACACCTTC
v_gene: TRBV19
d_gene: TRBD1
abundance: NA
j_gene: TRBJ1-2

CDR3aa: CASRLGAPNTEAFF
CDR3nt: TGTGCCAGTCGCTTGGGGGCCCCGAACACTGAAGCTTTCTTT
v_gene: TRBV19
d_gene: NA
abundance: NA
j_gene: TRBJ1-1

CDR3aa: CSVPGSTGEDIQYF
CDR3nt: TGCAGCGTTCCCGGGAGCACCGGCGAGGACATTCAGTACTTC
v_gene: TRBV29-1
d_gene: NA
abundance: NA
j_gene: TRBJ2-4

CDR3aa: CASSVVSHTEAFF
CDR3nt: TGTGCCAGCAGCGTAGTGAGCCACACTGAAGCTTTCTTT
v_gene: TRBV9
d_gene: NA
abundance: NA
j_gene: TRBJ1-1

CDR3aa: CAWSVPWNTEAFF
CDR3nt: TGTGCCTGGAGTGTACCGTGGAACACTGAAGCTTTCTTT
v_gene: TRBV30
d_gene: NA
abundance: NA
j_gene: TRBJ1-1

CDR3aa: CASSLGTGLGNTIYF
CDR3nt: TGTGCCAGCAGCTTAGGGACAGGACTTGGAAACACCATATATTTT
v_gene: TRBV5-6
d_gene: TRBD1
abundance: NA
j_gene: TRBJ1-3

CDR3aa: CAEQRPRNEQFF
CDR3nt: TGTGCCGAGCAACGGCCGCGCAATGAGCAGTTCTTC
v_gene: TRBV2
d_gene: NA
abundance: NA
j_gene: TRBJ2-1

CDR3aa: CASRAIRTDSYEQYF
CDR3nt: TGTGCCAGCAGGGCCATACGGACGGATTCCTACGAGCAGTACTTC
v_gene: TRBV2
d_gene: NA
abundance: NA
j_gene: TRBJ2-7

CDR3aa: CASTTGPDSYTF
CDR3nt: TGTGCCAGTACCACAGGACCTGATAGCTACACCTTC
v_gene: TRBV19
d_gene: NA
abundance: NA
j_gene: TRBJ1-2

CDR3aa: CASSQASLSYEQYF
CDR3nt: TGCGCCAGCAGCCAAGCGTCCCTCTCCTACGAGCAGTACTTC
v_gene: TRBV4-1
d_gene: NA
abundance: NA
j_gene: TRBJ2-7

CDR3aa: CSPLRGYTQYF
CDR3nt: TGCAGTCCTCTAAGGGGGTATACGCAGTATTTT
v_gene: TRBV20-1
d_gene: NA
abundance: NA
j_gene: TRBJ2-3

CDR3aa: CASSLDSGGERNTEAFF
CDR3nt: TGTGCCAGCAGCTTAGATTCAGGGGGGGAGAGGAACACTGAAGCTTTCTTT
v_gene: TRBV7-8
d_gene: TRBD1
abundance: NA
j_gene: TRBJ1-1

CDR3aa: CASRTGNQPQHF
CDR3nt: TGTGCCAGCAGGACAGGGAATCAGCCCCAGCATTTT
v_gene: TRBV6-5
d_gene: TRBD1
abundance: NA
j_gene: TRBJ1-5

CDR3aa: CATKDRGDNQPQHF
CDR3nt: TGTGCCACCAAGGACAGGGGGGACAATCAGCCCCAGCATTTT
v_gene: TRBV27
d_gene: TRBD1
abundance: NA
j_gene: TRBJ1-5

CDR3aa: CSVFPGDRNYGYTF
CDR3nt: TGCAGCGTTTTCCCAGGGGACCGAAACTATGGCTACACCTTC
v_gene: TRBV29-1
d_gene: NA
abundance: once
j_gene: TRBJ1-2

CDR3aa: CATSSPGETQYF
CDR3nt: TGTGCCACCAGCAGCCCGGGGGAGACCCAGTACTTC
v_gene: TRBV15
d_gene: NA
abundance: NA
j_gene: TRBJ2-5

CDR3aa: CASSFGQGTYEQYF
CDR3nt: TGTGCCAGCAGCTTTGGACAGGGTACCTACGAGCAGTACTTC
v_gene: TRBV11-2
d_gene: TRBD1
abundance: NA
j_gene: TRBJ2-7

CDR3aa: CASSDFNQPQHF
CDR3nt: TGTGCCAGCAGTGACTTTAATCAGCCCCAGCATTTT
v_gene: TRBV6-1
d_gene: NA
abundance: few
j_gene: TRBJ1-5

CDR3aa: CASSRDRPIFSGNTIYF
CDR3nt: TGTGCCAGCAGCAGGGACAGGCCGATCTTCTCTGGAAACACCATATATTTT
v_gene: TRBV5-6
d_gene: TRBD1
abundance: NA
j_gene: TRBJ1-3

CDR3aa: CASSPTGYPEAFF
CDR3nt: TGTGCCAGCAGCCCGACAGGTTACCCTGAAGCTTTCTTT
v_gene: TRBV27
d_gene: NA
abundance: NA
j_gene: TRBJ1-1

CDR3aa: CASSWGMNTEAFF
CDR3nt: TGTGCCAGCAGTTGGGGGATGAACACTGAAGCTTTCTTT
v_gene: TRBV25-1
d_gene: NA
abundance: NA
j_gene: TRBJ1-1

CDR3aa: CASSFYTSTYEQYF
CDR3nt: TGCGCCAGCAGCTTCTATACCTCAACCTACGAGCAGTACTTC
v_gene: TRBV5-1
d_gene: NA
abundance: NA
j_gene: TRBJ2-7

CDR3aa: CASKREGGGDEQYF
CDR3nt: TGTGCCAGCAAAAGGGAGGGGGGGGGCGACGAGCAGTACTTC
v_gene: TRBV6-5
d_gene: NA
abundance: NA
j_gene: TRBJ2-7

CDR3aa: CASSLGGGQETQYF
CDR3nt: TGTGCCAGCAGCTTAGGCGGCGGCCAAGAGACCCAGTACTTC
v_gene: TRBV7-6
d_gene: NA
abundance: NA
j_gene: TRBJ2-5

CDR3aa: CASSPGQRDTEAFF
CDR3nt: TGTGCCAGTAGTCCGGGACAGCGGGACACTGAAGCTTTCTTT
v_gene: TRBV19
d_gene: TRBD1
abundance: few
j_gene: TRBJ1-1

CDR3aa: CASSLAGTSRGEQFF
CDR3nt: TGTGCCAGCAGCTTAGCAGGGACTAGCAGGGGTGAGCAGTTCTTC
v_gene: TRBV7-8
d_gene: TRBD2
abundance: NA
j_gene: TRBJ2-1

CDR3aa: CATSRDRLAADSGNTIYF
CDR3nt: TGTGCCACCAGCAGAGATCGGCTTGCCGCCGACTCTGGAAACACCATATATTTT
v_gene: TRBV15
d_gene: NA
abundance: NA
j_gene: TRBJ1-3

CDR3aa: CASTPTGGSTGELFF
CDR3nt: TGTGCCAGCACCCCGACAGGGGGATCGACCGGGGAGCTGTTTTTT
v_gene: TRBV9
d_gene: TRBD1
abundance: NA
j_gene: TRBJ2-2

CDR3aa: CSVVVAKNIQYF
CDR3nt: TGCAGCGTTGTTGTAGCCAAAAACATTCAGTACTTC
v_gene: TRBV29-1
d_gene: NA
abundance: NA
j_gene: TRBJ2-4

CDR3aa: CASSLSLGITDTQYF
CDR3nt: TGTGCCAGCAGTCTATCTCTAGGGATTACAGATACGCAGTATTTT
v_gene: TRBV6-1
d_gene: NA
abundance: NA
j_gene: TRBJ2-3

CDR3aa: CASSERGRVPHSYEQYF
CDR3nt: TGTGCCAGCAGTGAAAGGGGCAGGGTCCCTCACTCCTACGAGCAGTACTTC
v_gene: TRBV25-1
d_gene: NA
abundance: NA
j_gene: TRBJ2-7

CDR3aa: CASSWPRGGNYGYTF
CDR3nt: TGTGCCAGCAGCTGGCCCAGGGGAGGAAACTATGGCTACACCTTC
v_gene: TRBV9
d_gene: NA
abundance: NA
j_gene: TRBJ1-2

CDR3aa: CAWSVLTGLTNYGYTF
CDR3nt: TGTGCCTGGAGTGTTTTGACAGGACTAACTAACTATGGCTACACCTTC
v_gene: TRBV30
d_gene: NA
abundance: NA
j_gene: TRBJ1-2

CDR3aa: CASSEGRVGSTEQYF
CDR3nt: TGTGCCAGCAGTGAGGGGAGGGTCGGGTCTACCGAGCAGTACTTC
v_gene: TRBV2
d_gene: TRBD2
abundance: NA
j_gene: TRBJ2-7

CDR3aa: CASSLITSGDRDTQYF
CDR3nt: TGTGCCAGCAGCTTGATAACTAGCGGGGACCGGGATACGCAGTATTTT
v_gene: TRBV5-6
d_gene: TRBD2
abundance: NA
j_gene: TRBJ2-3

CDR3aa: CASSPAGGQAFF
CDR3nt: TGTGCCAGCAGCCCCGCAGGGGGGCAAGCTTTCTTT
v_gene: TRBV11-3
d_gene: TRBD1
abundance: NA
j_gene: TRBJ1-1

CDR3aa: CASSFRTGEQYF
CDR3nt: TGTGCCAGCAGCTTTCGGACAGGCGAGCAGTACTTC
v_gene: TRBV5-4
d_gene: TRBD1
abundance: NA
j_gene: TRBJ2-7

CDR3aa: CASSWGLAGGPLDTQYF
CDR3nt: TGTGCCAGCAGCTGGGGACTAGCGGGGGGGCCTTTGGATACGCAGTATTTT
v_gene: TRBV7-8
d_gene: TRBD2
abundance: NA
j_gene: TRBJ2-3